This T cell receptor (beta chain) was identified in a study of tumor and adjacent non-tumor tissue in lung cancer. No cell sorting was done before RNA was extracted from the tissue. Germline-derived CDR1 and CDR2 are SGHVS and FQNEAQ. V dropped 5 bases and J dropped 0; count of bases not matched to a gene: 3. CDR3 length: 15 residues. This clonotype was observed many times. The library came from three nested PCR rounds adapted from ARM-PCR protocols. Each CDR3 protein gets one entry after TCRdb re-called the multiplex PCR reads with MiXCR. The sample holds about 200,000 distinct CDR3 sequences, about 76% seen once.

The V and J genes are TRBV7-8 and TRBJ1-5, with TRBD1 matching over 8 bases. Sequencing was carried out using lung tumor tissue. The TCR was taken from a man aged 55-75 years with non-small cell lung cancer. CDR3 sequence (DNA): TGTGCCAGCAGCGTGGACAGGGTTAGCAATCAGCCCCAGCATTTT. Its translation is CASSVDRVSNQPQHF.